The 12 T cell receptor beta chains below were found in one sample sequenced in a study of blood T cell repertoires in COVID-19. Libraries were prepared by immunoSEQ multiplex PCR; TCRdb keeps only in-frame clonotypes and omits some of them. The sample includes about 220,000 clones, approximately 80% of them seen just once. Sequenced sample: peripheral blood. Receptors originate from a woman in her 70s with acute or convalescent COVID-19.

Only one count was recorded for this clone. CDR3 nucleotide sequence: TGTGCCAGCAGCGTAGCAGGGGGCATAACTAACTATGGCTACACCTTC. This codes for CASSVAGGITNYGYTF. The chain is built from TRBV9 and TRBJ1-2, with 8 bases fitting TRBD1. The length of the CDR3 is 16 residues. Germline V gene data show CDR1 as SGDLS and CDR2 as YYNGEE. Trimming removed 0 bases from V and 0 bases from J; junction bases left unmatched: 4.

The sample holds a few counts of this clone. The chain has TRBV7-8 and TRBJ1-5, with 7 nucleotides matching TRBD1. This CDR3 is built from 14 residues. Trimming cost V 4 bases and J 1 base; bases outside gene matches: 1. Germline V gene lookup returns CDR1 SGHVS and CDR2 FQNEAQ. In DNA form, the CDR3 reads TGTGCCAGCAGCTCACAGGGGAGCAATCAGCCCCAGCATTTT. This sequence encodes CASSSQGSNQPQHF.

This chain joins TRBV3-1 (or the pseudogene TRBV3-2) and TRBJ2-2, with 12 positions matching TRBD2. Germline assignment: CDR1 LGHDT and CDR2 YNNKEL (reference sequence). With 4 bases clipped from V and 3 bases from J, the junction kept 0 bases outside the gene matches. CDR3 length equals 15 residues. The CDR3, as DNA: TGTGCCAGCAGCCGACTAGCGGGAGACACCGGGGAGCTGTTTTTT. Translated: CASSRLAGDTGELFF.

This clone was observed a single time. This rearrangement joins TRBV19 to TRBJ2-7, with 8 nucleotides matching TRBD2. Germline-derived CDR1 and CDR2 are LNHDA and SQIVND (reference sequence). CDR3 length: 15 residues. The trim removed 3 bases at V and 2 bases at J, leaving 6 bases unmatched. The CDR3 sequence is CASSMTTSVPYEQYF. As DNA, the CDR3 is TGTGCCAGTAGTATGACGACTAGCGTCCCCTACGAGCAGTACTTC.

The chain carries TRBV5-1 and TRBJ2-1; no definite D call. CDR3 length equals 15 residues. Germline CDR1 is SGHRS and CDR2 is YFSETQ. Trimming shortened V by 0 bases and J by 3 bases, and 10 bases separated the two germline ends. CDR3 in DNA: TGCGCCAGCAGCTTGGTAACAGAAATCTACAATGAGCAGTTCTTC. Protein: CASSLVTEIYNEQFF.

This chain uses TRBV7-2 with TRBJ2-2; 7 bases map to TRBD1. This CDR3 has 16 residues. J lost 2 bases, V lost 4 bases, and 7 bases had no gene match. CDR1 SGHTA and CDR2 FQGNSA come from the germline V gene. The CDR3 DNA reads TGTGCCAGCAGCTCGGGACAGCGACTTAACACCGGGGAGCTGTTTTTT. Residues: CASSSGQRLNTGELFF.

This chain uses TRBV6-6 with TRBJ1-6; D is ambiguous. With 4 bases removed from V and 9 bases from J, the gap between germline ends came to 16 bases. The germline gives CDR1 MNHNY, CDR2 SVGAGI (reference sequence). This CDR3 spans 15 amino acids. This CDR3 is CASSLQQMVSSPLHF. DNA for the CDR3: TGTGCCAGCAGTTTGCAACAGATGGTCTCTTCACCCCTCCACTTT.

Notes on this clone: The sample has other DNA sequences that encode this CDR3 too. DNA for the CDR3: TGTGCCAGTCGGGACACCTACTATGGCTACACCTTC. It is translated as CASRDTYYGYTF. The V call is TRBV19, the J call TRBJ1-2; D is possibly TRBD1 (6 bases). Trimming took off 8 bases at V and 3 bases at J, with 10 bases between the two ends. This CDR3 is built from 12 residues. Germline assignment: CDR1 LNHDA and CDR2 SQIVND (reference sequence).

The chain combines TRBV5-1 with TRBJ1-4; 10 bases are shared with TRBD1. Losses at the gene ends were 2 bases for V and 8 bases for J; bases not matched to a gene: 6. CDR1 and CDR2 from the germline V gene are SGHRS and YFSETQ. CDR3 length: 15 amino acids. CDR3 sequence reads: CASSFSGTGDEKLFF. CDR3 DNA sequence: TGCGCCAGCAGCTTTTCCGGGACAGGGGACGAAAAACTGTTTTTT.

The chain is built from TRBV5-1 and TRBJ2-7; TRBD1 matches 8 bases. The germline gives CDR1 SGHRS, CDR2 YFSETQ. V shed 4 bases, J shed 6 bases, and the junction held 15 bases outside the gene matches. The CDR3 is 16 residues long. The DNA for the CDR3 is TGCGCCAGCAGCCGACATGGACAGGGACTCAAGGTCGAGCAGTACTTC. Protein: CASSRHGQGLKVEQYF. Supplemented by reference TRBV5-1 and TRBJ2-7, the full variable domain reads KAGVTQTPRYLIKTRGQQVTLSCSPISGHRSVSWYQQTPGQGLQFLFEYFSETQRNKGNFPGRFSGRQFSNSRSEMNVSTLELGDSALYLCASSRHGQGLKVEQYFGPGTRLTVT.

The CDR3 loop is CASAGRTNEKLFF. In nucleotides, the CDR3 is TGTGCCAGCGCGGGGCGAACTAATGAAAAACTGTTTTTT. This chain connects TRBV3-1 (or the pseudogene TRBV3-2) to TRBJ1-4, with D perhaps matching TRBD1 (5 bases). The germline V gene encodes CDR1 LGHDT and CDR2 YNNKEL (reference sequence). This CDR3 region has 13 residues. Between the trimmed V and J ends, which lost 8 bases and 1 base, there was a span of 8 bases.

This clone was seen a few times. For the CDR3, the DNA is TGCGCCAGCAGCTTCTTGACAGGTGTTGGAAACACCATATATTTT. Its protein is CASSFLTGVGNTIYF. The rearrangement uses TRBV5-1 and TRBJ1-3; a possible D gene is TRBD1 (6 bases). Germline assignment: CDR1 SGHRS and CDR2 YFSETQ. V gave up 2 bases and J gave up 3 bases, with 12 bases separating them. This CDR3 comprises 15 residues.